The rows below give T cell receptor beta chains drawn from one sample of a study of shared clonotypes between healthy human individuals. Assay used: immunoSEQ multiplex PCR; TCRdb lists only in-frame clones, some missing. The sample lists a few million clones, around nine tenths seen once, with over 0.12% in the top ten. The sample taken for sequencing was naive CD4+ T cells sorted from blood. The receptors were gathered from a man between 18 and 35 years old in good health. Each CDR3 is given with its conserved first and last residue. The order of the fields is J gene, D gene, clone size, V gene, CDR3 DNA, CDR3 protein. The D gene is left open where the match is weak. Rows give clone size only sometimes, using once, few, many, or a class for an expanded clone.

>TRBJ1-1|-|-|TRBV6-5
TGTGCCAGCTGGCCAGGCGATAGCGGCTCTGAAGCTTTCTTT
CASWPGDSGSEAFF
>TRBJ2-2|-|-|TRBV5-4
TGTGCCAGCAGCTTGGCCGGCCCAAACACCGGGGAGCTGTTTTTT
CASSLAGPNTGELFF
>TRBJ1-5|TRBD1|-|TRBV6-1
TGTGCCAGCAGTGGGACAGGGATAGTTAGCAATCAGCCCCAGCATTTT
CASSGTGIVSNQPQHF
>TRBJ2-5|TRBD2|-|TRBV11-3
TGTGCCAGCAGCCACTCCGGAGCGGGGAGGGAGACCCAGTACTTC
CASSHSGAGRETQYF
>TRBJ2-7|TRBD1|-|TRBV29-1
TGCAGCGTCACCTCCGGGACAGGGCTCTACGAGCAGTACTTC
CSVTSGTGLYEQYF
>TRBJ1-6|-|-|TRBV7-9
TGTGCCAGCAGCTTAGATTCACAGGGTCCTTCACCCCTCCACTTT
CASSLDSQGPSPLHF
>TRBJ1-1|-|-|TRBV19
TGTGCCAGTAGTATAGGGCCTCGCAAGAACACTGAAGCTTTCTTT
CASSIGPRKNTEAFF
>TRBJ1-2|-|-|TRBV5-1
TGCGCCAGCAGCCCAGGGGTCCTTTATGGCTACACCTTC
CASSPGVLYGYTF
>TRBJ1-5|TRBD1|once|TRBV27
TGTGCCAGCAGGACACAGGGGGCAGCTCAGCCCCAGCATTTT
CASRTQGAAQPQHF
>TRBJ1-6|-|-|TRBV6-1
TGTGCCAGCAGTAATACATACTCCTATAATTCACCCCTCCACTTT
CASSNTYSYNSPLHF
>TRBJ2-5|TRBD1|-|TRBV6-6
TGTGCCAGCAGTTCCGACAGGGCGGAGCAGTACTTC
CASSSDRAEQYF
>TRBJ1-1|-|-|TRBV7-2
TGTGCCAGCAGCATTGTAGGGAAGAACACTGAAGCTTTCTTT
CASSIVGKNTEAFF
>TRBJ1-1|-|few|TRBV6-6
TGTGCCAGCAGAACAGGGTCTAGTGAAGCTTTCTTT
CASRTGSSEAFF
>TRBJ2-2|TRBD2|-|TRBV9
TGTGCCAGCAGCGTAGACCTAGGACTAGCGGGGTCCGGGGAGCTGTTTTTT
CASSVDLGLAGSGELFF
>TRBJ2-3|-|-|TRBV5-6
TGTGCCAGCAGCTTGTGGAGTTCTGATACGCAGTATTTT
CASSLWSSDTQYF
>TRBJ2-3|TRBD2|-|TRBV27
TGTGCCAGCAGTTTATTACGGGAGGGCCCTAGGGGTACGCAGTATTTT
CASSLLREGPRGTQYF
>TRBJ2-3|TRBD2|-|TRBV5-4
TGTGCCAGCAGCCTGAGAGCGGGAGACACAGATACGCAGTATTTT
CASSLRAGDTDTQYF
>TRBJ2-2|-|-|TRBV7-2
TGTGCCAGCAGCTCAGGACACTCCACCGGGGAGCTGTTTTTT
CASSSGHSTGELFF
>TRBJ2-1|TRBD2|once|TRBV5-1
TGCGCCAGCATGCTAGCGGGGGGGCCATCCTACAATGAGCAGTTCTTC
CASMLAGGPSYNEQFF
>TRBJ2-5|-|-|TRBV15
TGTGCCACCAGCAGAGGTGGGGATTTAGAGACCCAGTACTTC
CATSRGGDLETQYF
>TRBJ2-5|TRBD1|-|TRBV7-8
TGTGCCAGCAGAGACAGGGTCGGGGAGACCCAGTACTTC
CASRDRVGETQYF
>TRBJ1-1|-|-|TRBV6-6
TGTGCCAGCAGTTACTCACTGACAGTTGCTGAAGCTTTCTTT
CASSYSLTVAEAFF
>TRBJ1-5|-|-|TRBV7-2
TGTGCCAGCAGCTTAATAGGGGGCAATCAGCCCCAGCATTTT
CASSLIGGNQPQHF
>TRBJ1-6|-|-|TRBV2
TGTGCCAGCAGTGATCGCGGCAGGTTGTTCACCTATAATTCACCCCTCCACTTT
CASSDRGRLFTYNSPLHF
>TRBJ2-1|TRBD1|-|TRBV2
TGTGCCAGCAGCGACGACAGGGGAGTGGCGGGGCGGCAGTTCTTC
CASSDDRGVAGRQFF
>TRBJ2-1|-|-|TRBV10-2
TGCGCCAGCAGTGAGAGGGGACTTGCGATTGGTGAGCAGTTCTTC
CASSERGLAIGEQFF
>TRBJ1-6|-|-|TRBV28
TGTGCCAGCAGCCCTGCGTTATATAATTCACCCCTCCACTTT
CASSPALYNSPLHF
>TRBJ2-5|TRBD1|-|TRBV5-1
TGCGCCAGCAGTTTGGACAGGGTCCGAGAGACCCAGTACTTC
CASSLDRVRETQYF
>TRBJ2-3|TRBD2|-|TRBV4-3
TGCGCCAGCAGCCAAGATGAGTCGGGGGGAGCAGATACGCAGTATTTT
CASSQDESGGADTQYF
>TRBJ2-5|-|-|TRBV7-9
TGTGCCAGCAGCCCAGAGGGGACCCAGTACTTC
CASSPEGTQYF
>TRBJ1-1|TRBD1|-|TRBV5-6
TGTGCCAGCAGTTTAGGGACAGGGTGGGGAGACACTGAAGCTTTCTTT
CASSLGTGWGDTEAFF
>TRBJ2-3|-|-|TRBV21-1
TGTGCCAGCAGCACCGTCACTAGCGCAACAGATACGCAGTATTTT
CASSTVTSATDTQYF
>TRBJ1-5|-|-|TRBV18
TGTGCCAGCTCATCAGAGATAAGGGGGCCCCAGCATTTT
CASSSEIRGPQHF
>TRBJ2-7|TRBD2|-|TRBV5-1
TGCGCCAGCAGCTTTAGCACTAGCGGGACCTACGAGCAGTACTTC
CASSFSTSGTYEQYF
>TRBJ2-3|TRBD2|-|TRBV14
TGTGCCAGCAGTCCATTCGGGCTAGCGGGGCTTGATACGCAGTATTTT
CASSPFGLAGLDTQYF
>TRBJ1-2|-|-|TRBV19
TGTGCCAGTAGTCAGGTGGCTAACTATGGCTACACCTTC
CASSQVANYGYTF
>TRBJ2-6|TRBD2|-|TRBV7-6
TGTGCCAGCAGCTTAGCGGGGAGGGACGGGCTGACTTTC
CASSLAGRDGLTF